Listed below are T cell receptor beta chains from one sample, sequenced in a study of blood T cell repertoires in COVID-19. Measured with immunoSEQ multiplex PCR; TCRdb has only the in-frame clones, and not every one. The sample has tens of thousands of clones, 87% seen once. Sequenced: peripheral blood. The receptors shown here come from a human donor with active COVID-19. The donor label of this sample is uncertain. Both conserved end residues are part of each CDR3. A D gene is named only where the DNA matches it firmly. Size is omitted from some rows. Given values are once, few, many or a class for expanded clones.

J gene,V gene,clone size,D gene,CDR3 DNA,CDR3 protein
TRBJ2-3,TRBV5-4,.,TRBD1,TGTGCCAGCAGCTTCGGACAGGGAGACACAGATACGCAGTATTTT,CASSFGQGDTDTQYF
TRBJ1-4,TRBV27,few,.,TGTGCCAGCAGTTTAGATCTTATTGGGGGGAAACTGTTTTTT,CASSLDLIGGKLFF
TRBJ2-3,TRBV7-9,.,.,TGTGCCAGCTCTCGGGCGGGCGGCACAGATACGCAGTATTTT,CASSRAGGTDTQYF
TRBJ1-2,TRBV9,.,.,TGTGCCAGCAGCGTAGGGGCAGGGGCATACTATGGCTACACCTTC,CASSVGAGAYYGYTF
TRBJ2-5,TRBV12-5,.,.,TGTGCTAGTGGTTTCGCGGGGGCCACAACAACAGGACAAGAGACCCAGTACTTC,CASGFAGATTTGQETQYF
TRBJ2-3,TRBV2,few,.,TGTGCCAGCAGTGGGGGGCGCACAGATACGCAGTATTTT,CASSGGRTDTQYF
TRBJ1-1,TRBV9,.,TRBD1,TGTGCCAGCAGCGTAGACCAGGGGGTCACTGAAGCTTTCTTT,CASSVDQGVTEAFF
TRBJ1-2,TRBV6-5,once,.,TGTGCCAGCAGTTCCACCGGTTATGGCTACACCTTC,CASSSTGYGYTF
TRBJ2-2,TRBV19,.,.,TGTGCCAGTAGTATATTGGGGGCCACGGGAACCGGGGAGCTGTTTTTT,CASSILGATGTGELFF
TRBJ2-3,TRBV6-1,.,.,TGTGCCAGCAGTGAAAGTCCCGCAGGGCACACAGATACGCAGTATTTT,CASSESPAGHTDTQYF
TRBJ1-2,TRBV19,.,.,TGTGCCAGTAGTATGTGGCAGGACTATGGCTACACCTTC,CASSMWQDYGYTF
TRBJ1-5,TRBV6-2/TRBV6-3,.,.,TGTGCCAGCAGTTACAGCCATACGGGCAATCAGCCCCAGCATTTT,CASSYSHTGNQPQHF
TRBJ1-1,TRBV20-1,.,.,TGCAGTGCTTATAGGGGTCCTGAAGCTTTCTTT,CSAYRGPEAFF
TRBJ2-1,TRBV21-1,.,.,TGTGCCAGCAGCATTGTTACTAGCTCCTACAATGAGCAGTTCTTC,CASSIVTSSYNEQFF
TRBJ2-7,TRBV28,.,.,TGTGCCAGCAGTGCACCAGGGGAAAGGGCTACCTACGAGCAGTACTTC,CASSAPGERATYEQYF
TRBJ2-7,TRBV1,few,.,TGCACCAGCAGCCAAGACGGAACAGGGAGCTCCTACGAGCAGTACTTC,CTSSQDGTGSSYEQYF
TRBJ2-7,TRBV4-2,.,.,TGTGCCAGCAGCTCCTCAACCGTAACTTATACGAAGCAGTACTTC,CASSSSTVTYTKQYF
TRBJ1-2,TRBV3-1/TRBV3-2,.,.,TGTGCCAGCAGCCAGAGGACTCTCTCAAGTGGCTACACCTTC,CASSQRTLSSGYTF